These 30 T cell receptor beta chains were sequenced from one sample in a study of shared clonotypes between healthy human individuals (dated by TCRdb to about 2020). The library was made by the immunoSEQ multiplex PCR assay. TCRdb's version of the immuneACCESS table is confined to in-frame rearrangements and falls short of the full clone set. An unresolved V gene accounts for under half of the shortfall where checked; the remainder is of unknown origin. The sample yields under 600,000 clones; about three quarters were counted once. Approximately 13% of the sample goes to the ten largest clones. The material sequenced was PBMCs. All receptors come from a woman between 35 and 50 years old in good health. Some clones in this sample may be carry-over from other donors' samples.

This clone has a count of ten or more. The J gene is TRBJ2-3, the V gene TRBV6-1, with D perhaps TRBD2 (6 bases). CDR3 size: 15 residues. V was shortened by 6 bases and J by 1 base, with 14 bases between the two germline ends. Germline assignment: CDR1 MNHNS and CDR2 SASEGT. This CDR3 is CASRRDFRGTDTQYF. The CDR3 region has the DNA TGTGCCAGCAGACGGGACTTCAGAGGCACAGATACGCAGTATTTT.

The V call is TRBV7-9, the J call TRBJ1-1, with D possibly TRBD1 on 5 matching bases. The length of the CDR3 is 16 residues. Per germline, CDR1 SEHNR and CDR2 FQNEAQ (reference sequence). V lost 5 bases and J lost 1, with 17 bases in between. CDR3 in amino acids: CASSPGWGEGNTEAFF. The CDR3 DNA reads TGTGCCAGCAGCCCAGGGTGGGGTGAGGGGAACACTGAAGCTTTCTTT.

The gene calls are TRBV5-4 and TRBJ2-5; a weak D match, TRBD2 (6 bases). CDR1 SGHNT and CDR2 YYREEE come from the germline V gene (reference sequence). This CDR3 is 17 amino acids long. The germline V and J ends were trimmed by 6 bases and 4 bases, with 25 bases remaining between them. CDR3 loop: CASTGGPGVGGRETQYF. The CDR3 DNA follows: TGTGCCAGCACCGGGGGACCGGGGGTAGGAGGTCGAGAGACCCAGTACTTC.

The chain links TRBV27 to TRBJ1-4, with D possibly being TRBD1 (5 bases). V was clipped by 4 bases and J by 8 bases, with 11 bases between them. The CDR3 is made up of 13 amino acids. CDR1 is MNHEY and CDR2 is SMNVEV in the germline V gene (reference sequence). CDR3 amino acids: CASSYGWDEKLFF. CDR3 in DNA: TGTGCCAGCAGTTACGGCTGGGACGAAAAACTGTTTTTT.

CDR3 bases: TGTGCCATCAGGGGGACAGGGGTGGCCTACGAGCAGTACTTC. Translation: CAIRGTGVAYEQYF. The chain joins TRBV10-3 to TRBJ2-7; TRBD1 agrees at 10 bases. There are 14 residues in the CDR3. Germline CDR1 is ENHRY and CDR2 is SYGVKD. J lost 2 bases, V lost 6 bases, and 4 bases had no gene match.

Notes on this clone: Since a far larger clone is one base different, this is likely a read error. The CDR3 sequence is CASGTGAYEQYF. In nucleotides, the CDR3 is TGTGCCAGCGGGACAGGGGCCTACGAGCAGTACTTC. The V call is TRBV5-5, the J call TRBJ2-7; TRBD1 matches 10 bases. The CDR3 is 12 amino acids. With 7 bases clipped from V and 2 bases from J, the junction kept 0 bases outside the gene matches. In germline, CDR1 is SGHKS, CDR2 YYEKEE (reference sequence).

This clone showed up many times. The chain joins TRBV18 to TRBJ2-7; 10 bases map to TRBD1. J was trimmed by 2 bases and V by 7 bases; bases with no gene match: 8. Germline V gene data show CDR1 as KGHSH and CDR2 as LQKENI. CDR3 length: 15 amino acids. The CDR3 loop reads CASLPGQGITYEQYF. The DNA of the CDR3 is TGTGCCAGCTTACCGGGACAGGGGATTACCTACGAGCAGTACTTC. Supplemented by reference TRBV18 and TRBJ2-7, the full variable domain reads NAGVMQNPRHLVRRRGQEARLRCSPMKGHSHVYWYRQLPEEGLKFMVYLQKENIIDESGMPKERFSAEFPKEGPSILRIQQVVRGDSAAYFCASLPGQGITYEQYFGPGTRLTVT.

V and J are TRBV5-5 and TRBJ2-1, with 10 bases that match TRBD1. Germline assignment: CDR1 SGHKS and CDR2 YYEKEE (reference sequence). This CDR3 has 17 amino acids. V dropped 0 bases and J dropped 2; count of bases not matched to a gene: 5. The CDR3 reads CASSLGIDRGPYNEQFF. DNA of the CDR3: TGTGCCAGCAGCTTGGGGATTGACAGGGGGCCCTACAATGAGCAGTTCTTC.

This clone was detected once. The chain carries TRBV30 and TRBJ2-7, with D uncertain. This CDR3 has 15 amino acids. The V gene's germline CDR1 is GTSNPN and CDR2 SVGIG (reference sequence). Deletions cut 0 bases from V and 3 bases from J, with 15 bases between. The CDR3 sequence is CAWSVGLVSNYEQYF. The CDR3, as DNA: TGTGCCTGGAGTGTAGGGCTAGTGAGTAACTACGAGCAGTACTTC.

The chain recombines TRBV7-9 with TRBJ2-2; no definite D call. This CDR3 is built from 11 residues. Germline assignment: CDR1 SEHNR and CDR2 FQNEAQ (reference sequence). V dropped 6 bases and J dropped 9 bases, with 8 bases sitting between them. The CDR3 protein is CASRSVRELFF. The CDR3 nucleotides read TGTGCCAGCAGGTCCGTCAGGGAGCTGTTTTTT.

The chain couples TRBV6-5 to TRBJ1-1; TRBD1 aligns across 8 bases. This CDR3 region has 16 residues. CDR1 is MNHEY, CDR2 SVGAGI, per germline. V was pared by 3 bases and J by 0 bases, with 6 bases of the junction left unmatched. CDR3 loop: CASSYRDRNMNTEAFF. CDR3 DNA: TGTGCCAGCAGTTATAGGGACAGGAATATGAACACTGAAGCTTTCTTT.

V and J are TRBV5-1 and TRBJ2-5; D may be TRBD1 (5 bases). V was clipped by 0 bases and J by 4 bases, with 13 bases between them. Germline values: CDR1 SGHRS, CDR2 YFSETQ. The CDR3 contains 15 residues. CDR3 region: CASSLGQITGETQYF. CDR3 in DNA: TGCGCCAGCAGCTTGGGACAAATTACAGGAGAGACCCAGTACTTC.

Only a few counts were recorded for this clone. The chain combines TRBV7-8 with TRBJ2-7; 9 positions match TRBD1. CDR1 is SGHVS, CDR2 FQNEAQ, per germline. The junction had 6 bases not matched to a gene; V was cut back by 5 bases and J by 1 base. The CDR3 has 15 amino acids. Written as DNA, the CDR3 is TGTGCCAGCAGCCCGACAGGGGGACATTCCTACGAGCAGTACTTC. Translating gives CASSPTGGHSYEQYF.

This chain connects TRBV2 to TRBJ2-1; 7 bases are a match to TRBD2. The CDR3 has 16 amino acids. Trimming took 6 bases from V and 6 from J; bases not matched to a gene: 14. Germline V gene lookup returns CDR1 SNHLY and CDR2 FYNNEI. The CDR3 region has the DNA TGTGCCAGCAGCCTCTTCGGCGGGAGTAGGGTCAATGAGCAGTTCTTC. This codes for CASSLFGGSRVNEQFF. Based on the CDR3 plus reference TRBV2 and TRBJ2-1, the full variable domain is EPEVTQTPSHQVTQMGQEVILRCVPISNHLYFYWYRQILGQKVEFLVSFYNNEISEKSEIFDDQFSVERPDGSNFTLKIRSTKLEDSAMYFCASSLFGGSRVNEQFFGPGTRLTVL.

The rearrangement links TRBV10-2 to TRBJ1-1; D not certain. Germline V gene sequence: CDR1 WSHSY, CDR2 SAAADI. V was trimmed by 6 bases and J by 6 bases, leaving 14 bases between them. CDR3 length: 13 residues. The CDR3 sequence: CASRAQLVAEAFF. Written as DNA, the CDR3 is TGCGCCAGCAGGGCCCAATTAGTCGCTGAAGCTTTCTTT.

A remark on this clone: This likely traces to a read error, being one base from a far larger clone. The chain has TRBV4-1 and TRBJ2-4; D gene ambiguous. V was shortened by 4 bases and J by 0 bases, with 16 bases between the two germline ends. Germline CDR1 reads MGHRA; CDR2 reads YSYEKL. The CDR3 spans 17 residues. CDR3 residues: CASSPVESGRAKNIQYF. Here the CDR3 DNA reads TGCGCCAGCAGCCCCGTGGAGTCCGGCCGAGCCAAAAACATTCAGTACTTC.

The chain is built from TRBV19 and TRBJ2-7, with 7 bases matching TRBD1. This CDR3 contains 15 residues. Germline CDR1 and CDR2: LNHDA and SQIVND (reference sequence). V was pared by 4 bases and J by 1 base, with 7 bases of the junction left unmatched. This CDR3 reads CASSTKQGNSYEQYF. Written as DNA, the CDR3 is TGTGCCAGTAGTACGAAACAGGGGAATTCCTACGAGCAGTACTTC.

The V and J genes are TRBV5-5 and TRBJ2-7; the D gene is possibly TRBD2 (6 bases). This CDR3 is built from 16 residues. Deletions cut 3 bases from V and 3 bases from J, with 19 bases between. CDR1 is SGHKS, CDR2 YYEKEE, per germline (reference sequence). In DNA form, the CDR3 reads TGTGCCAGCAGCTCGGGTCATGGAGGGAACCTCTACGAGCAGTACTTC. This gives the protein CASSSGHGGNLYEQYF.

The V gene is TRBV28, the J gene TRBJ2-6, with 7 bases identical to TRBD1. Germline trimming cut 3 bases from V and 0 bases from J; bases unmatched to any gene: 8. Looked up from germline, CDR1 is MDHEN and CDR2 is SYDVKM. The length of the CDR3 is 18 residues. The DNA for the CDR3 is TGTGCCAGCAGTTTGGGAAGGGGGCGAGGCTCTGGGGCCAACGTCCTGACTTTC. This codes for CASSLGRGRGSGANVLTF.

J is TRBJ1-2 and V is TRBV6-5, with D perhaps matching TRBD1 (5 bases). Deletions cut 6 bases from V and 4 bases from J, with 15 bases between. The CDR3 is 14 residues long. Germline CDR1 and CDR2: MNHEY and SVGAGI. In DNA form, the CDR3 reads TGTGCCAGCAGACCGGGACGGACAATCTATGGCTACACCTTC. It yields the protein CASRPGRTIYGYTF.

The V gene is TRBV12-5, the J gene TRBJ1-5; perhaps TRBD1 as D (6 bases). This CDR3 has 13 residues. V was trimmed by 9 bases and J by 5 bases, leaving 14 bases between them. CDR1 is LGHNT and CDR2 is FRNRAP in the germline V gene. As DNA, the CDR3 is TGTGCTAGGGGGGGGCAGCTCTATCAGCCCCAGCATTTT. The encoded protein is CARGGQLYQPQHF.

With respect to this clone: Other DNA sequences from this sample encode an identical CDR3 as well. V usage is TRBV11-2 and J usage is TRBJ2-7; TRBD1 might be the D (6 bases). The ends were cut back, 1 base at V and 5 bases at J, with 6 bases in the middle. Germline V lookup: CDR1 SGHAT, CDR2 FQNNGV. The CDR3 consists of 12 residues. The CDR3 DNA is TGTGCCAGCAGCTTAGGGGGGCACGAGCAGTACTTC. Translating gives CASSLGGHEQYF.

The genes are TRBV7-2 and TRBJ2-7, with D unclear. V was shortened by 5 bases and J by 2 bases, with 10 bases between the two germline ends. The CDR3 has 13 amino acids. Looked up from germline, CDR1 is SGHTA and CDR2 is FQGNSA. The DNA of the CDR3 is TGTGCCAGCAGCCCTGACAACACCTACGAGCAGTACTTC. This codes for CASSPDNTYEQYF. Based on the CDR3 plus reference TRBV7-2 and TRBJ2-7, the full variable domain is GAGVSQSPSNKVTEKGKDVELRCDPISGHTALYWYRQSLGQGLEFLIYFQGNSAPDKSGLPSDRFSAERTGGSVSTLTIQRTQQEDSAVYLCASSPDNTYEQYFGPGTRLTVT.

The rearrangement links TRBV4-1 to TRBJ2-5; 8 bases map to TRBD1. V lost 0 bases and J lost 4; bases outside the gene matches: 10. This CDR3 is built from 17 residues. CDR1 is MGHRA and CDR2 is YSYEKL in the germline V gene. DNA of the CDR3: TGCGCCAGCAGCCAAGATAAGGACAGGGTGGGTGGAGAGACCCAGTACTTC. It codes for CASSQDKDRVGGETQYF.

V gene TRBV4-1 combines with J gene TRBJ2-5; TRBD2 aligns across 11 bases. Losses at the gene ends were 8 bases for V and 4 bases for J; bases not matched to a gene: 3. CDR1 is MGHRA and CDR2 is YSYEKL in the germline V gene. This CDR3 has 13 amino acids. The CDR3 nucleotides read TGCGCCAGCGGTGGACTAGCGGGAGAGACCCAGTACTTC. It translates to CASGGLAGETQYF.

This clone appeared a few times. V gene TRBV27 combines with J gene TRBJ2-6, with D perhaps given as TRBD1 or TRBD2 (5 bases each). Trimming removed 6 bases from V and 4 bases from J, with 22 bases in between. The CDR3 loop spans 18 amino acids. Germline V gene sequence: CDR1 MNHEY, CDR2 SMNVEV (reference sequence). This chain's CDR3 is CASSPFGAGAAGANVLTF. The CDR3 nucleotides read TGTGCCAGCAGCCCATTCGGGGCCGGGGCGGCGGGGGCCAACGTCCTGACTTTC.

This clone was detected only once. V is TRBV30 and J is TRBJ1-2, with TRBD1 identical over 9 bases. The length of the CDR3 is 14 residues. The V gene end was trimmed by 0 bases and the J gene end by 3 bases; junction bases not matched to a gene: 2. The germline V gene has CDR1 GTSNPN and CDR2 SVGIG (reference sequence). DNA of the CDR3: TGTGCCTGGAGTGTAGACAGGGGGGACTATGGCTACACCTTC. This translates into CAWSVDRGDYGYTF.

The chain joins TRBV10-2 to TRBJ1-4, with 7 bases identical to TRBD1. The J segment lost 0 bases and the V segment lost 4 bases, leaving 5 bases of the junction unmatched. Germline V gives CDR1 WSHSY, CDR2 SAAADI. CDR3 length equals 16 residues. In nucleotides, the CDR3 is TGCGCCAGCAGTGGGGGGACAGATTCAACTAATGAAAAACTGTTTTTT. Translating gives CASSGGTDSTNEKLFF.

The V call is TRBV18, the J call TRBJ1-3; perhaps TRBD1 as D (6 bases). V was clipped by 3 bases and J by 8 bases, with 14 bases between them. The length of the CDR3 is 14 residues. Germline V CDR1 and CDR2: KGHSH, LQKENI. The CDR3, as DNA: TGTGCCAGCTCACCGCCTAACAGGGAGGACACCATATATTTT. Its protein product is CASSPPNREDTIYF.

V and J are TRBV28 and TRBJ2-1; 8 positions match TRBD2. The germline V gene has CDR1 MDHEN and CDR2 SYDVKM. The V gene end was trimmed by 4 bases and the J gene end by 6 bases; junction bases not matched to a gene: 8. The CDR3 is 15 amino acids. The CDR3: CASSSLAGRFNEQFF. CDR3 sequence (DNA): TGTGCCAGCAGTTCCCTAGCGGGTCGTTTCAATGAGCAGTTCTTC. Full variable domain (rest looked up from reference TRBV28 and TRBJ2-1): DVKVTQSSRYLVKRTGEKVFLECVQDMDHENMFWYRQDPGLGLRLIYFSYDVKMKEKGDIPEGYSVSREKKERFSLILESASTNQTSMYLCASSSLAGRFNEQFFGPGTRLTVL.